Listed here is a single T cell receptor (beta chain). Germline-derived CDR1 and CDR2 are SGHRS and YFSETQ. The length of the CDR3 is 14 residues. V was shortened by 0 bases and J by 7 bases, with 8 bases between the two germline ends. These data are taken from a study of T cell responses to AZD1222 COVID-19 vaccine. Clones were read by immunoSEQ multiplex PCR, and TCRdb kept only the in-frame ones, dropping some. The sample shows tens of thousands of clones, 75% to 90% of them seen only once. The chain uses TRBV5-1 and TRBJ1-6; D is perhaps TRBD1 (5 bases). The sample in question was peripheral blood, obtained 28 days after the second AZD1222 dose. This receptor was obtained from an adult who received the AZD1222 COVID-19 vaccine. CDR3 nucleotides: TGCGCCAGCAGCTTGGCGGGACCCAATTCACCCCTCCACTTT. This gives the protein CASSLAGPNSPLHF.